Here is one TCR beta chain with its context. Its target is unknown. The sample originates from a study of cytomegalovirus exposure and HLA in healthy donors. Study outcomes and limitations: There were 150 to 200 TCR beta chains listed as cytomegalovirus-associated.

CDR3 length: 15 residues. Trimming shortened V by 4 bases and J by 0 bases, and 11 bases separated the two germline ends. CDR1 and CDR2 from the germline V gene are SGHNT and YYREEE (reference sequence). Data came from immunoSEQ multiplex PCR; TCRdb stores just in-frame clones and leaves some out. Among 100,000 to 150,000 clones listed, 88% were seen once. This TCR was recovered from a man aged 30 to 39 in good health and CMV-seronegative. The sequenced material came from PBMCs. The V and J genes are TRBV5-4 and TRBJ2-1; TRBD1 might be the D (6 bases). This CDR3 reads CASSLGGPSYNEQFF. In DNA, the CDR3 is TGTGCCAGCAGCCTTGGGGGCCCCTCCTACAATGAGCAGTTCTTC.